This paragraph reports one T cell receptor (beta chain). Its antigen remains unknown. Sequenced by immunoSEQ multiplex PCR; TCRdb stores in-frame clones only, minus some. Of 18,000 or so clones detected, approximately 72% appear once; the ten largest clones hold 24%. Germline V gives CDR1 SGHAT, CDR2 FQNNGV. The CDR3 is 15 amino acids. V was pared by 3 bases and J by 0 bases, with 9 bases between. This entry comes from a study of OX40 agonist ivuxolimab in advanced cancers. Whole-study findings and limits: The 0.1-3.0 mg/kg partial responders had among the lowest clonal expansion. Clones of CD4+ and CD8+ blood T cells grew by week 6 at doses of 0.1 to 3.0 mg/kg.

V usage is TRBV11-2 and J usage is TRBJ2-1, with unresolved D. The source of this sequence is an adult with an advanced solid tumor such as melanoma, head and neck, liver or kidney cancer. The sequences come from CD4+ or CD8+ T cells sorted from blood, collected in a trial of the OX40 agonist ivuxolimab. For the CDR3, the DNA is TGTGCCAGCAGCTTTTTACAGTCCTCCTACAATGAGCAGTTCTTC. It specifies CASSFLQSSYNEQFF.